The table lists the clone carrying this T cell receptor beta chain with a few counts. As yet, its antigen is unknown. This sample is part of a study of beta chain features in type 1 diabetes. Study background: There were some 110 million sorted cells examined across all samples.

A sort by CD45RO/CCR7/CD25/CD127/CD95/CD27 yielded CD4+ naive, central memory, regulatory and stem cell-like memory cells. General study points: Type 1 diabetes patients had TCRB CDR3s that were shorter (moderately but significantly so) in all four CD4+ subsets.

The CDR3 loop spans 18 amino acids. Trimming at V came to 6 bases and at J to 3 bases, leaving 12 bases not matched to a gene. All of the isolated RNA was reverse transcribed, so expressed TCRB transcripts were sequenced. Some 3.6 million reads on average were seen across naive, central memory and regulatory T cell samples. This table comes from immunoSEQ multiplex PCR, and its TCRdb copy is limited to in-frame clones, with some not included. This sample has around 650,000 clones, with approximately 13% found just once. The chain links TRBV23-1 to TRBJ2-1; 12 bases align to TRBD2. TRBV23-1 is marked as an open reading frame, function uncertain. The receptor was isolated from a man aged 25 to 40 with type 1 diabetes. The sample was naive CD4+ T cells from blood. The CDR3 here is CASSLPTSGGLYYNEQFF. CDR3 in DNA: TGCGCCAGCAGCCTGCCCACTAGCGGGGGGCTATACTACAATGAGCAGTTCTTC.